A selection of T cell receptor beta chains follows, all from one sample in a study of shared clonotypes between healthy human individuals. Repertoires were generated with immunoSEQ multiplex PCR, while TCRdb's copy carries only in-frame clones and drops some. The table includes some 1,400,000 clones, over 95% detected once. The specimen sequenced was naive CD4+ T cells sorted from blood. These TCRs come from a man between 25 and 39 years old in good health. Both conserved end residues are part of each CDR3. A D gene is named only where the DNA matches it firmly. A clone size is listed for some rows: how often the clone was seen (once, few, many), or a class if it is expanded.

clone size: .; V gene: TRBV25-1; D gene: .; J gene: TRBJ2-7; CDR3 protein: CASSELDRPYEQYF; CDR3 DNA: TGTGCCAGCAGTGAATTAGACAGGCCCTACGAGCAGTACTTC
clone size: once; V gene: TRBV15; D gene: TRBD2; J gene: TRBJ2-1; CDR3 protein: CATRAERERRNEQFF; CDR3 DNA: TGTGCCACCAGAGCCGAGCGGGAAAGGCGGAATGAGCAGTTCTTC
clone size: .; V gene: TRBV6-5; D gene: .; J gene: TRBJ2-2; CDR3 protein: CASSGGARGGELFF; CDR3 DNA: TGTGCCTCGAGCGGAGGGGCTCGGGGCGGGGAGCTGTTTTTT
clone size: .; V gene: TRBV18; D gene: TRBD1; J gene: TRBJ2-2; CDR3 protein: CASSPTLRQGTNTGELFF; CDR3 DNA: TGTGCCAGCTCACCGACTCTCCGACAGGGGACGAACACCGGGGAGCTGTTTTTT
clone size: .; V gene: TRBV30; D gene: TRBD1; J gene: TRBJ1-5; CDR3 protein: CAWSPPTGLDNQPQHF; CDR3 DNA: TGTGCCTGGAGTCCGCCGACAGGGTTGGATAATCAGCCCCAGCATTTT
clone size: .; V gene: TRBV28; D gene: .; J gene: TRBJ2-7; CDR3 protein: CASSSPFPGVTGPAYEQYF; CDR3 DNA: TGTGCCAGCAGTTCCCCCTTTCCCGGGGTAACAGGCCCGGCCTACGAGCAGTACTTC
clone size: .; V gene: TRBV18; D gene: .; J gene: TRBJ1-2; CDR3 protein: CAGSPPALRDYGYTF; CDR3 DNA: TGTGCCGGCTCACCACCAGCGTTGCGGGATTATGGCTACACCTTC
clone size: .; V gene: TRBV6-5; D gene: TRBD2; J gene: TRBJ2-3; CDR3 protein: CASRVGRAWVDTQYF; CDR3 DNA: TGTGCCAGCAGAGTCGGGAGGGCCTGGGTAGATACGCAGTATTTT
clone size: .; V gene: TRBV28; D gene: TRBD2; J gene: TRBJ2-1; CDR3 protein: CASSFRTSGALFEFF; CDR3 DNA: TGTGCCAGCAGTTTCCGGACTAGCGGGGCCCTCTTTGAGTTCTTC
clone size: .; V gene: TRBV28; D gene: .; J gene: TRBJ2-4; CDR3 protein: CASNYSGAKNIQYF; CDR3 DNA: TGTGCCAGCAATTATAGCGGAGCCAAAAACATTCAGTACTTC
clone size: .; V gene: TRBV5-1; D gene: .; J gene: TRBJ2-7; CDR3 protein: CASSFRDNYEQYF; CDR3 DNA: TGCGCCAGCAGCTTCAGGGACAACTACGAGCAGTACTTC
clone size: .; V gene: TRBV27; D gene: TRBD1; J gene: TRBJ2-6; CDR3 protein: CASTTDRAGANVLTF; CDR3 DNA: TGTGCCAGCACCACGGACAGGGCTGGGGCCAACGTCCTGACTTTC
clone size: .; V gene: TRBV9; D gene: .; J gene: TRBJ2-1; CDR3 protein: CASSPTTLRDEQFF; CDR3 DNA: TGTGCCAGCAGCCCTACGACCCTTAGGGATGAGCAGTTCTTC
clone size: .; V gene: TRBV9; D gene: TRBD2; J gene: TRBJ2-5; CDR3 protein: CASSVTSGRETQYF; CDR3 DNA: TGTGCCAGCAGCGTGACTAGCGGGAGAGAGACCCAGTACTTC
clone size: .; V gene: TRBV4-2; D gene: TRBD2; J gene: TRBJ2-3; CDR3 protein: CASSQRGRGSTDTQYF; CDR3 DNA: TGTGCCAGCAGCCAACGAGGGCGGGGGAGCACAGATACGCAGTATTTT
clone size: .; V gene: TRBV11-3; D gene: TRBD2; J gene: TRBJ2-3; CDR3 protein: CASSLRAGGRSTDTQYF; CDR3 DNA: TGTGCCAGCAGCTTAAGGGCGGGAGGTCGTAGCACAGATACGCAGTATTTT
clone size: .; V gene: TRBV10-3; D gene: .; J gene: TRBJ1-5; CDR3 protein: CAISESGQINQPQHF; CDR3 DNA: TGTGCCATCAGTGAGTCTGGGCAGATAAATCAGCCCCAGCATTTT
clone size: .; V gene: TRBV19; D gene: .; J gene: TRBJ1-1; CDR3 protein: CASSITQFLTEAFF; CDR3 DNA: TGTGCCAGTAGTATTACACAGTTCCTCACTGAAGCTTTCTTT
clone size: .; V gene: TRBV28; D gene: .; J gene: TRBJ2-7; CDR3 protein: CASNRDANGYEQYF; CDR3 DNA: TGTGCCAGCAACCGGGACGCCAATGGTTACGAGCAGTACTTC
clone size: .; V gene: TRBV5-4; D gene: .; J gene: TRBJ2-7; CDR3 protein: CASTLDLTYEQYF; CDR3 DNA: TGTGCCAGCACCTTGGACTTAACCTACGAGCAGTACTTC
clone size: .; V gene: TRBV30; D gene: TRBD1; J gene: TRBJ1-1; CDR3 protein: CAWRTQGRNTEAFF; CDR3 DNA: TGTGCCTGGAGGACACAGGGGAGAAACACTGAAGCTTTCTTT
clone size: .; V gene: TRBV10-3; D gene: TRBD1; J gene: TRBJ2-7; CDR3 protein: CAISESILSRDRGYF; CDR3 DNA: TGTGCCATCAGTGAGTCGATCCTGAGTCGGGACAGGGGGTACTTC
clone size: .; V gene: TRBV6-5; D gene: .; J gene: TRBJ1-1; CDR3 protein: CASSPPDRMNTEAFF; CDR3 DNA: TGTGCCAGCAGTCCGCCTGACAGGATGAACACTGAAGCTTTCTTT
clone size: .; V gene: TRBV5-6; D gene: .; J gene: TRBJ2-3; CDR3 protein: CASIPKGTDTQYF; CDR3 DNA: TGTGCCAGCATCCCCAAGGGTACAGATACGCAGTATTTT
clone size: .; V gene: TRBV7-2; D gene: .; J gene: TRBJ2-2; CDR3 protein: CASSFDLSPGELFF; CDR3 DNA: TGTGCCAGCAGCTTCGATCTGTCGCCCGGGGAGCTGTTTTTT
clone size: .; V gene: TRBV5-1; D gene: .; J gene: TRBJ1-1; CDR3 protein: CASSLVGTTTSEAFF; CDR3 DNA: TGCGCCAGCAGCTTGGTTGGGACGACGACATCTGAAGCTTTCTTT
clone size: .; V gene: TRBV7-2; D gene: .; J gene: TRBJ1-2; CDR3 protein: CASSFDPIYGYTF; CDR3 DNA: TGTGCCAGCAGCTTTGACCCGATCTATGGCTACACCTTC
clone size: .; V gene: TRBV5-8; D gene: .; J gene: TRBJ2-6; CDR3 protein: CASSTRHGSGANVLTF; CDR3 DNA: TGTGCCAGCAGCACCCGACACGGATCTGGGGCCAACGTCCTGACTTTC
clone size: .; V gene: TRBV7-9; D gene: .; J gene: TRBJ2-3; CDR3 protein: CASSLQAGRATDTQYF; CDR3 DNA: TGTGCCAGCAGCTTACAGGCAGGGCGGGCCACAGATACGCAGTATTTT
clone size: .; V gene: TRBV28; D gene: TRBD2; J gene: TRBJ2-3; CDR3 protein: CASSKLAGNPDTQYF; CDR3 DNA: TGTGCCAGCAGTAAACTAGCGGGAAACCCAGATACGCAGTATTTT
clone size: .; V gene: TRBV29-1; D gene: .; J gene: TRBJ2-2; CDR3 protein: CSVEGGSNTGELFF; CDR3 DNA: TGCAGCGTTGAGGGCGGGTCGAACACCGGGGAGCTGTTTTTT
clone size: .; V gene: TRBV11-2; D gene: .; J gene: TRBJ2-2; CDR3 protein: CASSGFNTGELFF; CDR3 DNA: TGTGCCAGCAGCGGATTTAACACCGGGGAGCTGTTTTTT
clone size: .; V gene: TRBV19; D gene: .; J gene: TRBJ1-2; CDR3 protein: CASSMEGAGNYGYTF; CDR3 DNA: TGTGCCAGTAGTATGGAAGGGGCAGGGAACTATGGCTACACCTTC
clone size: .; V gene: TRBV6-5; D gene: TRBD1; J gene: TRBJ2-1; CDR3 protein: CASAQGQGYNEQFF; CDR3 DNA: TGTGCCAGCGCCCAGGGACAGGGTTACAATGAGCAGTTCTTC
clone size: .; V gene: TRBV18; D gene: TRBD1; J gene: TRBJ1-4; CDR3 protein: CASSPRQGSNEKLFF; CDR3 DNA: TGTGCCAGCTCACCAAGACAGGGGAGTAATGAAAAACTGTTTTTT
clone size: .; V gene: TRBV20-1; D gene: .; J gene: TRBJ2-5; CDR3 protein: CSAAGRETQYF; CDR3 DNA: TGCAGTGCTGCAGGGCGGGAGACCCAGTACTTC
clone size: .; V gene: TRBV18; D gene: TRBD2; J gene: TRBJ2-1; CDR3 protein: CASSPVAGNSGNEQFF; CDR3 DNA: TGTGCCAGCTCACCAGTAGCGGGTAACTCTGGCAATGAGCAGTTCTTC
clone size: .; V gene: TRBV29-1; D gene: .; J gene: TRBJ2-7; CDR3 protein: CSVGGETYEQYF; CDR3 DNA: TGCAGCGTTGGCGGGGAAACCTACGAGCAGTACTTC
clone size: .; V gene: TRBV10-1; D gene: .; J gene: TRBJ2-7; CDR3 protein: CASSGAYGYEQYF; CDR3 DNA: TGCGCCAGCAGTGGGGCTTATGGCTACGAGCAGTACTTC
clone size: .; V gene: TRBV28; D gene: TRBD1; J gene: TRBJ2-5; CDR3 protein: CASSLGARGNGQETQYF; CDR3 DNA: TGTGCCAGCAGTTTGGGGGCCAGGGGGAATGGTCAAGAGACCCAGTACTTC
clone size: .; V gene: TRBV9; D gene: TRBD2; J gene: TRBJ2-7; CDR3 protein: CASSLGTSGRSTTYEQYF; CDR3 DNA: TGTGCCAGCAGCCTCGGGACTAGCGGGAGGTCAACCACCTACGAGCAGTACTTC
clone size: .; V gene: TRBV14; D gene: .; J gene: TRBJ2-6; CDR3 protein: CASSQAGPAAGANVLTF; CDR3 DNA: TGTGCCAGCAGCCAAGCAGGACCGGCTGCTGGGGCCAACGTCCTGACTTTC
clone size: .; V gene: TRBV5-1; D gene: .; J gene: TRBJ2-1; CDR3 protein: CASSWAPGSDEQFF; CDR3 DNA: TGCGCCAGCAGCTGGGCCCCCGGGAGTGATGAGCAGTTCTTC
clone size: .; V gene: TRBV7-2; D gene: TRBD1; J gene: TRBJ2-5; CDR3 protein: CASSWDREETQYF; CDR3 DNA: TGTGCCAGCAGCTGGGACAGGGAAGAGACCCAGTACTTC
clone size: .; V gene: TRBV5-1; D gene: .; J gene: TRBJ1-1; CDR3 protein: CARDRLTRDTEAFF; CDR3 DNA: TGCGCCAGGGACAGACTAACCAGGGACACTGAAGCTTTCTTT
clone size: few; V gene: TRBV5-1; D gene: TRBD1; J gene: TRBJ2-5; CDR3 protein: CASSSPQGDQETQYF; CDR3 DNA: TGCGCCAGCAGCTCGCCACAGGGGGACCAAGAGACCCAGTACTTC
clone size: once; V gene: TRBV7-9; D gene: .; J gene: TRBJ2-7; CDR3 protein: CASSLGAVHYEQYF; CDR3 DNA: TGTGCCAGCAGCTTAGGGGCGGTTCACTACGAGCAGTACTTC
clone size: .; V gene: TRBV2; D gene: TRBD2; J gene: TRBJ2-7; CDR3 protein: CASSDGLAGAYEQYF; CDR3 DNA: TGTGCCAGCAGTGACGGACTAGCGGGAGCCTACGAGCAGTACTTC
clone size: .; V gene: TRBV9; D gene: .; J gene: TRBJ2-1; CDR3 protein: CASSAGTPQVYNEQFF; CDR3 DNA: TGTGCCAGCAGCGCTGGGACTCCACAAGTCTACAATGAGCAGTTCTTC
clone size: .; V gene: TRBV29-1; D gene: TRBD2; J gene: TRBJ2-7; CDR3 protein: CSVRTSEYEQYF; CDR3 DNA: TGCAGCGTCCGGACTAGCGAATACGAGCAGTACTTC
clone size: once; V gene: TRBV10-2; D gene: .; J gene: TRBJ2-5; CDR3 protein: CASRRGTVEETQYF; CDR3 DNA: TGCGCCAGCAGACGCGGGACAGTTGAGGAGACCCAGTACTTC
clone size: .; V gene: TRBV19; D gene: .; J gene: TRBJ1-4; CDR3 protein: CASSTLSGRSGVEKLFF; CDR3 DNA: TGTGCCAGTAGTACCCTCTCCGGGAGGTCAGGTGTTGAAAAACTGTTTTTT
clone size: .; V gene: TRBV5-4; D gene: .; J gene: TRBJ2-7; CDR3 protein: CASSLAQGNEQYF; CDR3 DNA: TGTGCCAGCAGCTTGGCACAGGGTAACGAGCAGTACTTC
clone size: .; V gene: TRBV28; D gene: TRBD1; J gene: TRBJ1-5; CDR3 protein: CASSRDRGQGGQPQHF; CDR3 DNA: TGTGCCAGCAGTCGAGACAGGGGGCAGGGCGGACAGCCCCAGCATTTT